This entry is about one T cell receptor (beta chain). This sample was taken from a study of blood T cell repertoires in COVID-19. The overall study: The United States, Italy and Spain provided the acute and convalescent COVID-19 samples. PBMCs, B-cell-depleted T cells, or T cells were the source of the cDNA or gDNA that made up the material.

Per the authors' pipeline: Reference gene primer amplification gave estimated nucleated cell counts. Assay: immunoSEQ multiplex PCR; the TCRdb copy retains only in-frame clones and omits some. That table supplies the V and J calls and clone size; D and trimming were determined from the DNA. Of about 81,000 clones listed, 70% to 90% are singletons. The TCR originated in a man between 65 and 80 years old with active or convalescent COVID-19. The sample was peripheral blood.

DNA of the CDR3: TGTGCCAGCAGCTTACTTCCCTCAGGGGGCTATGGCTACACCTTC. Translating gives CASSLLPSGGYGYTF. The V call is TRBV5-4, the J call TRBJ1-2; 7 bases line up with TRBD1. Germline CDR1 and CDR2: SGHNT and YYREEE (reference sequence). This CDR3 region has 15 residues. V dropped 2 bases and J dropped 4; count of bases not matched to a gene: 8.